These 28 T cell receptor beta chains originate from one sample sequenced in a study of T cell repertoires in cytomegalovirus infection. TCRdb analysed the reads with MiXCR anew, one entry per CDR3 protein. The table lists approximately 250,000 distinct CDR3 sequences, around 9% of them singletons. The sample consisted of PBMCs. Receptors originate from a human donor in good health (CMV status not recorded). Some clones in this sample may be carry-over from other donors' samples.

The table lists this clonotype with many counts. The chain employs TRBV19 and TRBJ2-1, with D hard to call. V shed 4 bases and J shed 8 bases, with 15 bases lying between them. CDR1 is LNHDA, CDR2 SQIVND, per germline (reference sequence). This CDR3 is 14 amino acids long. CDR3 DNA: TGTGCCAGTAGTAAAGGTAGTCTCAGCCATGAGCAGTTCTTC. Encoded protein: CASSKGSLSHEQFF.

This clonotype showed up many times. CDR3 residues: CASSHGGGYTF. CDR3 DNA: TGTGCCAGCAGCCACGGAGGAGGCTACACCTTC. The rearrangement joins TRBV7-9 to TRBJ1-2; no firm D call. This CDR3 has 11 amino acids. Trimming took off 5 bases at V and 8 bases at J, with 9 bases between the two ends. In germline, CDR1 is SEHNR, CDR2 FQNEAQ (reference sequence). The complete variable domain, with remaining parts taken from reference TRBV7-9 and TRBJ1-2, reads DTGVSQNPRHKITKRGQNVTFRCDPISEHNRLYWYRQTLGQGPEFLTYFQNEAQLEKSRLLSDRFSAERPKGSFSTLEIQRTEQGDSAMYLCASSHGGGYTFGSGTRLTVV.

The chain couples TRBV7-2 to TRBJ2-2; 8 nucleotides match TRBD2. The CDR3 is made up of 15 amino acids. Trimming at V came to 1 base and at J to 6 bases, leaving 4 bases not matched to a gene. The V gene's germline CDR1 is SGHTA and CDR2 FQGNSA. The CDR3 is CASSLGAGVPGELFF. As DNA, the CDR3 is TGTGCCAGCAGCTTAGGAGCGGGAGTACCCGGGGAGCTGTTTTTT.

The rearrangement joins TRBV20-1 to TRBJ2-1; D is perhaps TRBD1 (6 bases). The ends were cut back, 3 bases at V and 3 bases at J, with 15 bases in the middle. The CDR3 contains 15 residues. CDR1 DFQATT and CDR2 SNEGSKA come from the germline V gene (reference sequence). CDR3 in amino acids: CSARRQGKIYNEQFF. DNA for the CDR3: TGCAGTGCTAGGCGGCAGGGGAAGATCTACAATGAGCAGTTCTTC.

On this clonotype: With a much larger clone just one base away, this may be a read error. The CDR3 spells CVSSPRDRGSETQYF. CDR3 in DNA: TGTGTCAGCAGCCCCCGGGACAGGGGATCAGAGACCCAGTACTTC. The chain employs TRBV7-2 and TRBJ2-5; 10 bases align to TRBD1. CDR1 is SGHTA and CDR2 is FQGNSA in the germline V gene. This CDR3 comprises 15 residues.

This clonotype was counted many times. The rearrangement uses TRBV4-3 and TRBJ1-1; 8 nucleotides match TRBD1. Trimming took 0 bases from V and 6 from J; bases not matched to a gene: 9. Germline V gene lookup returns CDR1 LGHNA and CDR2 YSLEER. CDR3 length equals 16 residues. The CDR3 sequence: CASSQDRAGGFAEAFF. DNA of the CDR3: TGCGCCAGCAGCCAAGATCGCGCAGGGGGCTTCGCTGAAGCTTTCTTT.

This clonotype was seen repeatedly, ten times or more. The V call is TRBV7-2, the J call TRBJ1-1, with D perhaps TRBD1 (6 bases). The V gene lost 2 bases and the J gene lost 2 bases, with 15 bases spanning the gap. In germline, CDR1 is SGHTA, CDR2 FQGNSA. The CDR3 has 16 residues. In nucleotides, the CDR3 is TGTGCCAGCAGCTTAACGGGGGGCACTAGAAACACTGAAGCTTTCTTT. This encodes CASSLTGGTRNTEAFF.

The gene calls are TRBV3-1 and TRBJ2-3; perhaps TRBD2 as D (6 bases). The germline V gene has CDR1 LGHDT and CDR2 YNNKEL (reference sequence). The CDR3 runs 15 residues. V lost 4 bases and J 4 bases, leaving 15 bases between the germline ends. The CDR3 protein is CASSPLSGYSDTQYF. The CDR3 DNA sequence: TGTGCCAGCAGCCCCCTGAGCGGGTACTCAGATACGCAGTATTTT.

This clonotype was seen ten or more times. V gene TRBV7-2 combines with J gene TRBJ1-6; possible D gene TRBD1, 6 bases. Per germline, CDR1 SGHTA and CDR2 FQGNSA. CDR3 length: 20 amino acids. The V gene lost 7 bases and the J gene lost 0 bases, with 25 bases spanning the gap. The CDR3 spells CASTPTLPGAASSYNSPLHF. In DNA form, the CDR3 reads TGTGCCAGCACCCCGACCTTACCGGGGGCTGCTAGCTCCTATAATTCACCCCTCCACTTT.

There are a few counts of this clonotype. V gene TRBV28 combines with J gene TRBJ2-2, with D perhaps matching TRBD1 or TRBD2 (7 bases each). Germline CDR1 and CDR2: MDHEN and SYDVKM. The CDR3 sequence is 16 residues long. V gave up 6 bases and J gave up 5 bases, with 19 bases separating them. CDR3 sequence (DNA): TGTGCCAGCAGCCGAGGGACAGTCGGGGGGACCGGGGAGCTGTTTTTT. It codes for CASSRGTVGGTGELFF.

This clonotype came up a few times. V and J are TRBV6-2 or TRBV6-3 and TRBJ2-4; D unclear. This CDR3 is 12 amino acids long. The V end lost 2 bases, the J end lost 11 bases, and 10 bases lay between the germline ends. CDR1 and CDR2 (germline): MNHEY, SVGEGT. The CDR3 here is CASSYPDALQYF. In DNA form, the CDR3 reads TGTGCCAGCAGTTACCCGGACGCCCTTCAGTACTTC.

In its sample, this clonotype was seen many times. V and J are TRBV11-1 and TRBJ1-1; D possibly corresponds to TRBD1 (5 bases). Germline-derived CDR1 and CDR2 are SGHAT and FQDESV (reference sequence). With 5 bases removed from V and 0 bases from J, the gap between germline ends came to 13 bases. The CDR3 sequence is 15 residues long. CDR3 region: CASSPWGAMNTEAFF. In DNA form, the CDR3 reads TGTGCCAGCAGCCCCTGGGGCGCGATGAACACTGAAGCTTTCTTT.

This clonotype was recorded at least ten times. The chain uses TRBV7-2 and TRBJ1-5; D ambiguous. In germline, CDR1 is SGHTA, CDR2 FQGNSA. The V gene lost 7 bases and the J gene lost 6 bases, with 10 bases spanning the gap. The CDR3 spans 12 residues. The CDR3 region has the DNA TGTGCCAGCACCTCAGGAGCTCAGCCCCAGCATTTT. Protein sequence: CASTSGAQPQHF. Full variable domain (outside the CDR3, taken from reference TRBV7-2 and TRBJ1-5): GAGVSQSPSNKVTEKGKDVELRCDPISGHTALYWYRQSLGQGLEFLIYFQGNSAPDKSGLPSDRFSAERTGGSVSTLTIQRTQQEDSAVYLCASTSGAQPQHFGDGTRLSIL.

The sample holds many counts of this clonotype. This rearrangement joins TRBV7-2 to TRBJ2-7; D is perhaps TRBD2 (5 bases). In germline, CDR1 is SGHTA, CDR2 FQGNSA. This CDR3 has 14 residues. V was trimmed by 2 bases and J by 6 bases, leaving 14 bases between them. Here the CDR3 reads CASSLSARTSEQYF. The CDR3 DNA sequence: TGTGCCAGCAGCTTATCAGCGCGTACTAGCGAGCAGTACTTC.

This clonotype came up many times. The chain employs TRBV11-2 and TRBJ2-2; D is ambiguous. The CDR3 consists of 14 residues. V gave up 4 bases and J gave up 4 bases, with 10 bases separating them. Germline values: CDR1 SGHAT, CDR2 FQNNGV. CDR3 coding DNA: TGTGCCAGCAGCTCCCGAGATACCACCGGGGAGCTGTTTTTT. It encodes CASSSRDTTGELFF.

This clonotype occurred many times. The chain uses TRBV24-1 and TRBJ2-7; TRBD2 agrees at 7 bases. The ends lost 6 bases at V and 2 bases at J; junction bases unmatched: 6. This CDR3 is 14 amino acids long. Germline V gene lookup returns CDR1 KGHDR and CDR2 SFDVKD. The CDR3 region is CATSKAGEAYEQYF. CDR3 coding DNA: TGTGCCACCAGTAAGGCGGGAGAAGCCTACGAGCAGTACTTC.

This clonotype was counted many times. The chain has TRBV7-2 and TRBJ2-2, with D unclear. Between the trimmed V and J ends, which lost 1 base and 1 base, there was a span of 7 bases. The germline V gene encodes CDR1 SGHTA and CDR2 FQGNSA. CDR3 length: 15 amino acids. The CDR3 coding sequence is TGTGCCAGCAGCTTAGTTAAGGGGAACACCGGGGAGCTGTTTTTT. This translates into CASSLVKGNTGELFF.

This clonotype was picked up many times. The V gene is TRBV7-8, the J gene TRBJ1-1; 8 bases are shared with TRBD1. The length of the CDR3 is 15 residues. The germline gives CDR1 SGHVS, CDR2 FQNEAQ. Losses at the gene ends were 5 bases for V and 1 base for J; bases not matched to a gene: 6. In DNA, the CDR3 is TGTGCCAGCAGCCCCAGGACAGGGAAGAACACTGAAGCTTTCTTT. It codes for CASSPRTGKNTEAFF. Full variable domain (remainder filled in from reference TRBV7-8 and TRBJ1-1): GAGVSQSPRYKVAKRGQDVALRCDPISGHVSLFWYQQALGQGPEFLTYFQNEAQLDKSGLPSDRFFAERPEGSVSTLKIQRTQQEDSAVYLCASSPRTGKNTEAFFGQGTRLTVV.

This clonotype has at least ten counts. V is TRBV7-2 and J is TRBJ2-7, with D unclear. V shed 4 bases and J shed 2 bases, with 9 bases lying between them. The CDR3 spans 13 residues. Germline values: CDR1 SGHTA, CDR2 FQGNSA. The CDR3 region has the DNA TGTGCCAGCAGCTCTCGGGTGACCTACGAGCAGTACTTC. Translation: CASSSRVTYEQYF.

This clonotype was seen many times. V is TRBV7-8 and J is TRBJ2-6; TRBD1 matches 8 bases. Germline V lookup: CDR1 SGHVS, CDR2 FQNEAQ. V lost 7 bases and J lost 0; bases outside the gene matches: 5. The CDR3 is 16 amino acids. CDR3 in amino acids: CASTRTGSSGANVLTF. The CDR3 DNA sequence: TGTGCCAGCACCAGGACAGGGAGCTCTGGGGCCAACGTCCTGACTTTC.

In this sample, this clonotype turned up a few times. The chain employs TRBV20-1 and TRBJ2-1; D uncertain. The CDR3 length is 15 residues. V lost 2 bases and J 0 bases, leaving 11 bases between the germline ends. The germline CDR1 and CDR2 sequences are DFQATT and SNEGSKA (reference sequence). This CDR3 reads CSARQPWGSYNEQFF. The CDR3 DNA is TGCAGTGCTAGACAACCCTGGGGCTCCTACAATGAGCAGTTCTTC.

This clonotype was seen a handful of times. In DNA form, the CDR3 reads TGTGCCAGCAGCGGAGGGGGAAACAATCAGCCCCAGCATTTT. Translation: CASSGGGNNQPQHF. The J gene is TRBJ1-5, the V gene TRBV9, with D possibly being TRBD1 (6 bases). The CDR3 sequence is 14 residues long. Germline V lookup: CDR1 SGDLS, CDR2 YYNGEE. Trimming left V 3 bases short and J 3 bases short, with 10 bases between.

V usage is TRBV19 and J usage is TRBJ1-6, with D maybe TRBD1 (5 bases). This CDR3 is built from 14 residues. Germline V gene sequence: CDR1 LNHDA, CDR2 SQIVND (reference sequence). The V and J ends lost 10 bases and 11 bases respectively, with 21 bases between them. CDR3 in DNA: TGTGCCACCTCTAGAGGAGGGGCGCAGACACCCCTCCACTTT. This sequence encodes CATSRGGAQTPLHF.

CDR3 bases: TGTGCCAGCAGCTTGACTAGCGGACAGGGCACCGGGGAGCTGTTTTTT. Its translation is CASSLTSGQGTGELFF. V gene TRBV5-4 combines with J gene TRBJ2-2, with D perhaps being TRBD1 or TRBD2 (8 bases each). Per germline, CDR1 SGHNT and CDR2 YYREEE (reference sequence). Deletions cut 1 base from V and 4 bases from J, with 14 bases between. The CDR3 is 16 residues long.

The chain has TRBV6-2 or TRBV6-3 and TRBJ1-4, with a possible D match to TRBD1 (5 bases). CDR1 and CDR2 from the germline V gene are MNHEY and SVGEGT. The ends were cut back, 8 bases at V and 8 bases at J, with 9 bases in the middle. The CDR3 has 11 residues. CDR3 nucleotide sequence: TGTGCCAGCCGGGACCTCGAAAAACTGTTTTTT. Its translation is CASRDLEKLFF.

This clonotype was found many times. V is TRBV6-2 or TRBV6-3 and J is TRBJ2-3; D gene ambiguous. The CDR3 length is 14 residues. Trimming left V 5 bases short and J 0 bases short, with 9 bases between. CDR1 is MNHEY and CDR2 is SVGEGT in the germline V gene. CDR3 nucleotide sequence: TGTGCCAGCAGTCCGCGCTATAGCACAGATACGCAGTATTTT. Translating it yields CASSPRYSTDTQYF.

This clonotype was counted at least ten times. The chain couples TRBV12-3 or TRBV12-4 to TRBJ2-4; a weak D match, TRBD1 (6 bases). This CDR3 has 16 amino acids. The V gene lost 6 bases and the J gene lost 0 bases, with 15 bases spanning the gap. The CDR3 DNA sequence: TGTGCCAGCAGCCCACAGGGCCAGCTAGCCAAAAACATTCAGTACTTC. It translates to CASSPQGQLAKNIQYF.

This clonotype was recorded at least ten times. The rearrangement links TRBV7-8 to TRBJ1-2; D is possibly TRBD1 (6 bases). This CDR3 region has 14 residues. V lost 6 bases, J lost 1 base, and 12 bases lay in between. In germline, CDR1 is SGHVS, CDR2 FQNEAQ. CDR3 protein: CASSRQEINYGYTF. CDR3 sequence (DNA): TGTGCCAGCAGTAGACAGGAGATTAACTATGGCTACACCTTC.